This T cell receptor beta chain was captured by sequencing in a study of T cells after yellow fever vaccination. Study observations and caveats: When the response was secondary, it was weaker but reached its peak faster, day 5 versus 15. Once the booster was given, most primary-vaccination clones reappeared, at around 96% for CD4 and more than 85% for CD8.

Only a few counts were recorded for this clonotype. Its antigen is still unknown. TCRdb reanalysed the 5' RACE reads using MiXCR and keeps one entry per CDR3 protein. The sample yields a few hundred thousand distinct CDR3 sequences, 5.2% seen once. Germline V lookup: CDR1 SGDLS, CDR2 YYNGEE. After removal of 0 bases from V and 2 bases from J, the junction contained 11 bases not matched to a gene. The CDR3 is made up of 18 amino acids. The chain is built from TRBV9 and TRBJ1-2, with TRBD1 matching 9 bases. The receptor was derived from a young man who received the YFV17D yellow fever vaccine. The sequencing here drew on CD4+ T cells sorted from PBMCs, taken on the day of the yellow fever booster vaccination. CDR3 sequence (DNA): TGTGCCAGCAGCGTAGAACTAGTCCGGGACAGGGAAAACTATGGCTACACCTTC. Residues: CASSVELVRDRENYGYTF.